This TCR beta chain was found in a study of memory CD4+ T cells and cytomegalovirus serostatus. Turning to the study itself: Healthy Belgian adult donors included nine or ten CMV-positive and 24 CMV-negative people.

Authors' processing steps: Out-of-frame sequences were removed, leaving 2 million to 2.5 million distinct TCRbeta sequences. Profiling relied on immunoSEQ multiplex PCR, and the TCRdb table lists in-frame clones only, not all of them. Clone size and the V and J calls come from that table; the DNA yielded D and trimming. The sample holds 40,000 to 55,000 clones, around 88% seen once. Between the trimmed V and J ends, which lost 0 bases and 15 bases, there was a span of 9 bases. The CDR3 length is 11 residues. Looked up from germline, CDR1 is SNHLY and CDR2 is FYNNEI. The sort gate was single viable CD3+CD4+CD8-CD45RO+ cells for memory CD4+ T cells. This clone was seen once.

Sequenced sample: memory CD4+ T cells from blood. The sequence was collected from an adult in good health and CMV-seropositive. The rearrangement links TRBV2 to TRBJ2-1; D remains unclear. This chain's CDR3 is CASSEAVGPFF. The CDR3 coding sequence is TGTGCCAGCAGTGAAGCGGTAGGACCGTTCTTC.